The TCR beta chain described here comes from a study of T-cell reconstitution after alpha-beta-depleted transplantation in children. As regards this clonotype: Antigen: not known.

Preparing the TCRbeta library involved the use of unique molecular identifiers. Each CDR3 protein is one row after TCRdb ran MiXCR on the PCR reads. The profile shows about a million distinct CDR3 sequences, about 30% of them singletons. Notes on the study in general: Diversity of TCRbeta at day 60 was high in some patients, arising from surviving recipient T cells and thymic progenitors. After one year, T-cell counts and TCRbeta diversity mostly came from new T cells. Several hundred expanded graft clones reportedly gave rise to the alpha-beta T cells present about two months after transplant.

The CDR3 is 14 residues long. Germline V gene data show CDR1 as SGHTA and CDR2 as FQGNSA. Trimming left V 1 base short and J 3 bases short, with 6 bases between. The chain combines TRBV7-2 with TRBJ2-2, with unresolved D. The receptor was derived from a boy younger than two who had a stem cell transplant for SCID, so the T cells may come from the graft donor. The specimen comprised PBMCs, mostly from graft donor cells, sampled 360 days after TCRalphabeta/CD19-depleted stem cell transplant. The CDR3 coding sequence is TGTGCCAGCAGCTTAGATGCAGACACCGGGGAGCTGTTTTTT. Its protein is CASSLDADTGELFF.